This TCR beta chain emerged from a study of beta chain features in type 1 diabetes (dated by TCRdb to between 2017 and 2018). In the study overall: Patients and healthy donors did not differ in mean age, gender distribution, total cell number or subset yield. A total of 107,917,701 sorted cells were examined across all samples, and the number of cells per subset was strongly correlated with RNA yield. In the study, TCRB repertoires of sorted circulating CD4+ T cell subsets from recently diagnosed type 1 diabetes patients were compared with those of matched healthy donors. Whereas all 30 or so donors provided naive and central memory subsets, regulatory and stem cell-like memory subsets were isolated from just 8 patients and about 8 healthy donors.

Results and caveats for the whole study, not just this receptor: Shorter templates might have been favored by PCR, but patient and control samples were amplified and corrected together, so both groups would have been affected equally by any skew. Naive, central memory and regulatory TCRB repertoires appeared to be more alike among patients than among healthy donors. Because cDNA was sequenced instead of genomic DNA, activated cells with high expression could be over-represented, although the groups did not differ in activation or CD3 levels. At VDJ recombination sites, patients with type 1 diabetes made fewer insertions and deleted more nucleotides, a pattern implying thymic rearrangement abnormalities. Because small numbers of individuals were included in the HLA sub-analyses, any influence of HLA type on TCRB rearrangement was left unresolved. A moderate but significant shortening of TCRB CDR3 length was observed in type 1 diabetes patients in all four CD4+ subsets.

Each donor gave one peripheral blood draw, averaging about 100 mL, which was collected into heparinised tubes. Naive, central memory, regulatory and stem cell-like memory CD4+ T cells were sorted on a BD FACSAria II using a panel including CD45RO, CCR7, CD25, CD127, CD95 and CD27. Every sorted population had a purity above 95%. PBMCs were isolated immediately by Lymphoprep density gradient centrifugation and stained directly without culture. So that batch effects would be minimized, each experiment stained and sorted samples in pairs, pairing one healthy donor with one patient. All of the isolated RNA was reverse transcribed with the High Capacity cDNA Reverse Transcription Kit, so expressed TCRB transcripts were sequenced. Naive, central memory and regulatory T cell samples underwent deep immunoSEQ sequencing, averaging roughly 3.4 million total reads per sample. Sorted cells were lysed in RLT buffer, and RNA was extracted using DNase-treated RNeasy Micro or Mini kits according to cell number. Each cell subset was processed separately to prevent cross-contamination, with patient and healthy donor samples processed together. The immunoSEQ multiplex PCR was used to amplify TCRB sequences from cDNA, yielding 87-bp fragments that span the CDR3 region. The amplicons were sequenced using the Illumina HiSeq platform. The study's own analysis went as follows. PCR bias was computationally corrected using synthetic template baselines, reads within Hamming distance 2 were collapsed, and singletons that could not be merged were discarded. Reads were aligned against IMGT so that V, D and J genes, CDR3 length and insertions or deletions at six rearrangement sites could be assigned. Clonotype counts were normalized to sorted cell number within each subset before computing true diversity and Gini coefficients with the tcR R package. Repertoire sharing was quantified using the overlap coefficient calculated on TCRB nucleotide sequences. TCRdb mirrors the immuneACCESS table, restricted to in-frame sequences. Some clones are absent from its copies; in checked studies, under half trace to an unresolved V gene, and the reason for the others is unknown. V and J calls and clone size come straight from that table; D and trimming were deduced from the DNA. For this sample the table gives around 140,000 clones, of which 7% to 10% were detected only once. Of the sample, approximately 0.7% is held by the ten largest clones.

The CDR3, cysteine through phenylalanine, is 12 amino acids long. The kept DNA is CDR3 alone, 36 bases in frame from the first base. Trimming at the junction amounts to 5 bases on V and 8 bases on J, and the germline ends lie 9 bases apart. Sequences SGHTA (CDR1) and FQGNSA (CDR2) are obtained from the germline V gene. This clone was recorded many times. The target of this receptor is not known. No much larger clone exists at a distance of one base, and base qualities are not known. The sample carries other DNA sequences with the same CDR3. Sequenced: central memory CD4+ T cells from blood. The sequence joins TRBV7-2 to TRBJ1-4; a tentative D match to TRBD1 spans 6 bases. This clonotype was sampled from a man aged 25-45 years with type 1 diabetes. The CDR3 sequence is CASSPQGEKLFF. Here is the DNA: TGTGCCAGCAGCCCTCAGGGGGAAAAACTGTTTTTT.